The present entry profiles one T cell receptor beta chain with its context. Its antigen is unknown. Generated by immunoSEQ multiplex PCR, the TCRdb table keeps only in-frame clones and is missing some. The sample includes hundreds of thousands of clones, roughly 89% of them seen just once. V was clipped by 3 bases and J by 7 bases; unmatched bases: 10. The CDR3 is 15 residues long. Germline-derived CDR1 and CDR2 are ENHRY and SYGVKD. These data originate in a study of cytomegalovirus exposure and HLA in healthy donors. Whole-study results and caveats: According to the study, about 180 TCR beta chains were cytomegalovirus-associated. Under in vitro conditions, three CMV-associated chains were confirmed as specific for CMV antigens. With high specificity and sensitivity, the classifier reportedly diagnosed cytomegalovirus status.

The receptor's source is a woman between 18 and 29 years old in good health and CMV-seronegative. The chain uses TRBV10-3 and TRBJ2-7, with 9 bases lining up with TRBD1. Material: PBMCs. CDR3 nucleotides: TGTGCCATCAGTGAAATACAGGGGGCGACGGGGGAGCAGTACTTC. Translation: CAISEIQGATGEQYF.